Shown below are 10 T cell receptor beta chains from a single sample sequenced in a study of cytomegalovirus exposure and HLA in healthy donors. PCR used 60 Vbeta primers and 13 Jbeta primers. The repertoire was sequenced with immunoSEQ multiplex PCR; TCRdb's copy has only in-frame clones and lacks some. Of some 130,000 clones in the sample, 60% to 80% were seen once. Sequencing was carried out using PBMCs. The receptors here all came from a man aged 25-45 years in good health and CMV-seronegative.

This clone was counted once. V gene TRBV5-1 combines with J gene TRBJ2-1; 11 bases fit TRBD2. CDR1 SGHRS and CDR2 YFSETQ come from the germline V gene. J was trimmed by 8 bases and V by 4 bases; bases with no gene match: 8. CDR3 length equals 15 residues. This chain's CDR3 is CASSVTSGSVHEQFF. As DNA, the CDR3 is TGCGCCAGCAGCGTAACTAGCGGGAGCGTCCATGAGCAGTTCTTC.

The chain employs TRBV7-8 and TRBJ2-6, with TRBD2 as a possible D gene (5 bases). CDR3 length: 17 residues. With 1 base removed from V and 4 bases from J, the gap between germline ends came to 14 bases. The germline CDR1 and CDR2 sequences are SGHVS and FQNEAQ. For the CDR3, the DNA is TGTGCCAGCAGCTTAGAGAACGAGGGTAGAGGGGCCAACGTCCTGACTTTC. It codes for CASSLENEGRGANVLTF.

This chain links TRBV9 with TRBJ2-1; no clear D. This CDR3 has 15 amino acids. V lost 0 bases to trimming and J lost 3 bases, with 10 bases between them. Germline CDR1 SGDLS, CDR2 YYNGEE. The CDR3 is CASSVGGEVYNEQFF. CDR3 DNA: TGTGCCAGCAGCGTAGGTGGAGAAGTCTACAATGAGCAGTTCTTC.

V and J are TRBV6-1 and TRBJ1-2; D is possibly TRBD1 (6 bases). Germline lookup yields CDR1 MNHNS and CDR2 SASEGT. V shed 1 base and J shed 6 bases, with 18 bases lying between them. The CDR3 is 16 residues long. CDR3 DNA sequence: TGTGCCAGCAGTGAAGTGGGTGCTGGGACACGGGATGGCTACACCTTC. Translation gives CASSEVGAGTRDGYTF.

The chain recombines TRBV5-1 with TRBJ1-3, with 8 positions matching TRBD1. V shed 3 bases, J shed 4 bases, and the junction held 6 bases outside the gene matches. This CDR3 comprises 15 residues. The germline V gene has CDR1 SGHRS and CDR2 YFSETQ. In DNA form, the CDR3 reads TGCGCCAGCAGCTATCAGGGGGCCTCAGGAAACACCATATATTTT. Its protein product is CASSYQGASGNTIYF.

The CDR3 coding sequence is TGTGCCAGCTCACTGACTACGGACTACGAGCAGTACTTC. It yields the protein CASSLTTDYEQYF. This sequence joins TRBV18 and TRBJ2-7, with a tentative D call TRBD2 (5 bases). The CDR3 is 13 amino acids. Germline V lookup: CDR1 KGHSH, CDR2 LQKENI. Between the trimmed V and J ends, which lost 4 bases and 3 bases, there was a span of 10 bases.

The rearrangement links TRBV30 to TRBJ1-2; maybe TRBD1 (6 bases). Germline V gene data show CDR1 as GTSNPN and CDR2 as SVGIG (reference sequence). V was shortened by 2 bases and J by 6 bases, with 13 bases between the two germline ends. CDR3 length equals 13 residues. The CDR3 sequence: CAWSFGTNDGYTF. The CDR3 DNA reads TGTGCCTGGAGTTTCGGGACAAACGATGGCTACACCTTC.

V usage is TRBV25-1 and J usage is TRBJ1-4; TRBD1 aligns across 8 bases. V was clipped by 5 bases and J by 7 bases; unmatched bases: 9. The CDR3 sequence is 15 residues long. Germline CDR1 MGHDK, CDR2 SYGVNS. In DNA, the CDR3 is TGTGCCAGCAGTTCACTGGACAGGGAAACTGAAAAACTGTTTTTT. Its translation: CASSSLDRETEKLFF.

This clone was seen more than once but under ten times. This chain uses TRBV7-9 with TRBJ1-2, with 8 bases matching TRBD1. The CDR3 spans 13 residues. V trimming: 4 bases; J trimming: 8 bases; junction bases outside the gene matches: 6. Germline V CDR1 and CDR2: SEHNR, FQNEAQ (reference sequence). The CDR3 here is CASSSGTGEGYTF. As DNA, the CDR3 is TGTGCCAGCAGCTCCGGGACAGGAGAGGGCTACACCTTC.

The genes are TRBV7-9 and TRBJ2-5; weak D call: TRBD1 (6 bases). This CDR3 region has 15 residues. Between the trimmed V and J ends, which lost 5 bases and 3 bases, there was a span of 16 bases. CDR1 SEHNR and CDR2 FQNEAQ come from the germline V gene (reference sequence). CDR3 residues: CASSPYPDREETQYF. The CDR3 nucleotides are TGTGCCAGCAGCCCTTACCCGGACAGAGAAGAGACCCAGTACTTC.